This T cell receptor (beta chain) was identified during a study of identical twins. Notes on this clonotype: The antigen is undetermined.

The germline V gene has CDR1 SGDLS and CDR2 YYNGEE. The CDR3 is made up of 16 amino acids. Trimming took 2 bases from V and 4 from J; bases not matched to a gene: 10. MiXCR, run by TCRdb on the 5' RACE reads, gives a single entry per CDR3 protein. The sample has roughly 710,000 distinct CDR3 sequences; roughly 6% are singletons. General study findings and limits: Zero-insertion analyses might be partly confounded by invariant T cells like MAIT and iNKT. Out-of-frame alpha sequences shared by twins showed excess low generation probability. Fewer insertions were carried by abundant cord blood beta clonotypes, but none was seen in memory repertoires.

V is TRBV9 and J is TRBJ2-3, with 7 bases lining up with TRBD2. Source material: naive T cells sorted from blood. This TCR came from a man younger than 35 in good health. The DNA of the CDR3 is TGTGCCAGCAGCGTTAGCGGGTACAAGTATGCAGATACGCAGTATTTT. This gives the protein CASSVSGYKYADTQYF.